The 26 T cell receptor beta chains presented below share a single source sample, sequenced in a study of blood T cells in healthy people across ages. Together with a sample-barcoded 5' primer, a J-beta primer mix was included in a second PCR lasting about 6 to 12 cycles. In TCRdb, the 5' RACE reads were re-called with MiXCR into one record per CDR3 protein. The profile shows approximately 960,000 distinct CDR3 sequences, 25% to 35% of them singletons. These same records also appear under a second study, on T cells of mothers and their children.

Sequences were obtained from blood. These TCRs come from a woman in her thirties or forties in good health.

This clonotype has at least ten counts. The J gene is TRBJ2-7, the V gene TRBV5-5; TRBD1 matches 7 bases. Trimming cost V 0 bases and J 3 bases; bases outside gene matches: 6. Germline V gene lookup returns CDR1 SGHKS and CDR2 YYEKEE (reference sequence). CDR3 length equals 15 residues. The CDR3 coding sequence is TGTGCCAGCAGCTTGGCCGGGACAGAGAACTACGAGCAGTACTTC. Translated, it gives CASSLAGTENYEQYF.

The genes are TRBV19 and TRBJ2-6; D is ambiguous. Germline V gene sequence: CDR1 LNHDA, CDR2 SQIVND (reference sequence). The CDR3 has 18 residues. Trimming left V 3 bases short and J 0 bases short, with 15 bases between. CDR3 nucleotide sequence: TGTGCCAGTAGTATGCGGCAGGTTAGCATCTCTGGGGCCAACGTCCTGACTTTC. This encodes CASSMRQVSISGANVLTF.

This clonotype has a handful of counts. V usage is TRBV20-1 and J usage is TRBJ1-1, with unresolved D. CDR3 size: 14 residues. V was pared by 6 bases and J by 0 bases, with 14 bases between. Looked up from germline, CDR1 is DFQATT and CDR2 is SNEGSKA (reference sequence). The CDR3, as DNA: TGCAGTGCAACCGGGTCCACCATGAACACTGAAGCTTTCTTT. Protein product: CSATGSTMNTEAFF.

A remark on this clonotype: A junction boundary mismatches the germline segment, possibly from a read error. The V gene is TRBV6-6, the J gene TRBJ1-1; no firm D call. The CDR3 is 16 residues long. Germline V CDR1 and CDR2: MNHNY, SVGAGI (reference sequence). CDR3 region: CASSYSSRHMNTEAFF. The DNA for the CDR3 is TGTGCCAGCAGCTACTCGTCGCGCCACATGAACACTGAAGCTTTCTTT.

The rearrangement joins TRBV19 to TRBJ2-7, with no clear D. CDR1 LNHDA and CDR2 SQIVND come from the germline V gene (reference sequence). The CDR3 has 14 amino acids. V was pared by 7 bases and J by 6 bases, with 19 bases between. CDR3 coding DNA: TGTGCCAGTATTAACCTTCTGGGGTACGGCGAGCAGTACTTC. Protein sequence: CASINLLGYGEQYF.

In its sample, this clonotype was seen many times. The genes are TRBV28 and TRBJ2-7, with TRBD2 as a possible D gene (6 bases). Germline V CDR1 and CDR2: MDHEN, SYDVKM. Trimming cost V 11 bases and J 6 bases, with 20 bases left between them. The CDR3 contains 13 residues. The CDR3 DNA reads TGTGCCGGACAATCGGCGGGGCGGAGCGAGCAGTACTTC. Translated, it gives CAGQSAGRSEQYF.

This clonotype was seen at least ten times. The chain joins TRBV29-1 to TRBJ1-2; D might be TRBD1 (6 bases). Looked up from germline, CDR1 is SQVTM and CDR2 is ANQGSEA. V was shortened by 0 bases and J by 6 bases, with 17 bases between the two germline ends. This CDR3 contains 15 residues. CDR3 residues: CSVEDSVLSGDGYTF. DNA for the CDR3: TGCAGCGTTGAAGATTCGGTGTTGTCAGGGGATGGCTACACCTTC.

This clonotype was seen only a few times. This chain connects TRBV3-1 to TRBJ1-2, with 8 bases that match TRBD1. Trimming cost V 6 bases and J 4 bases; bases outside gene matches: 10. The CDR3 spans 15 residues. CDR1 LGHDT and CDR2 YNNKEL come from the germline V gene (reference sequence). The CDR3 nucleotides read TGTGCCAGCAGTCGAAACCCGGGACAGGCCTATGGCTACACCTTC. Encoded protein: CASSRNPGQAYGYTF.

This clonotype was detected a few times. The chain combines TRBV12-3 or TRBV12-4 with TRBJ2-7; tentative D call: TRBD1 (5 bases). The V end lost 6 bases, the J end lost 3 bases, and 15 bases lay between the germline ends. This CDR3 comprises 14 residues. Here the CDR3 reads CASRPGPGLYEQYF. The CDR3 DNA reads as TGTGCCAGCAGGCCCGGGCCAGGGCTCTACGAGCAGTACTTC.

The V call is TRBV27, the J call TRBJ1-6; D remains unclear. Germline CDR1 is MNHEY and CDR2 is SMNVEV (reference sequence). Trimming cost V 2 bases and J 9 bases, with 11 bases left between them. The CDR3 covers 14 residues. CDR3 region: CASSLSGLGSPLHF. The CDR3 DNA reads as TGTGCCAGCAGTTTAAGTGGGTTGGGTTCACCCCTCCACTTT.

V usage is TRBV28 and J usage is TRBJ2-1; 8 positions match TRBD2. V was clipped by 2 bases and J by 8 bases; unmatched bases: 14. CDR1 is MDHEN and CDR2 is SYDVKM in the germline V gene. The CDR3 is 17 amino acids. For the CDR3, the DNA is TGTGCCAGCAGTTTACTCCGCGGGGGGACACCGCCGGATGAGCAGTTCTTC. Translated: CASSLLRGGTPPDEQFF. Full variable domain (missing parts from reference TRBV28 and TRBJ2-1): DVKVTQSSRYLVKRTGEKVFLECVQDMDHENMFWYRQDPGLGLRLIYFSYDVKMKEKGDIPEGYSVSREKKERFSLILESASTNQTSMYLCASSLLRGGTPPDEQFFGPGTRLTVL.

The gene calls are TRBV12-3 or TRBV12-4 and TRBJ2-1; TRBD1 agrees at 9 bases. The trim removed 5 bases at V and 7 bases at J, leaving 9 bases unmatched. The CDR3 loop spans 15 amino acids. The CDR3 region has the DNA TGTGCCAGCAGTCCAAGACAGGGGGTCGGAAATGAGCAGTTCTTC. This codes for CASSPRQGVGNEQFF.

This clonotype was counted only a few times. The rearrangement uses TRBV7-2 and TRBJ2-7; D possibly corresponds to TRBD1 (6 bases). Trimming left V 3 bases short and J 12 bases short, with 21 bases between. The CDR3 has 14 amino acids. Germline-derived CDR1 and CDR2 are SGHTA and FQGNSA. CDR3 nucleotides: TGTGCCAGCAGCTTTACAGGGATGGAGGAGACCCGGTACTTC. Its protein is CASSFTGMEETRYF. The variable domain in full, completed from reference TRBV7-2 and TRBJ2-7, reads GAGVSQSPSNKVTEKGKDVELRCDPISGHTALYWYRQSLGQGLEFLIYFQGNSAPDKSGLPSDRFSAERTGGSVSTLTIQRTQQEDSAVYLCASSFTGMEETRYFGPGTRLTVT.

Only a few counts were recorded for this clonotype. The chain combines TRBV4-3 with TRBJ2-1; TRBD2 aligns across 10 bases. This CDR3 is built from 17 residues. Trimming removed 0 bases from V and 4 bases from J; junction bases left unmatched: 6. Per germline, CDR1 LGHNA and CDR2 YSLEER. The CDR3 spells CASSQDQRGGGYNEQFF. The CDR3 DNA is TGCGCCAGCAGCCAAGATCAGCGGGGGGGCGGATACAATGAGCAGTTCTTC.

This clonotype has at least ten counts. The chain employs TRBV5-1 and TRBJ2-3; maybe TRBD1 (6 bases). Per germline, CDR1 SGHRS and CDR2 YFSETQ. This CDR3 spans 15 amino acids. The ends were cut back, 0 bases at V and 3 bases at J, with 11 bases in the middle. The CDR3 coding sequence is TGCGCCAGCAGCTTGGCGGGGACAAATACAGATACGCAGTATTTT. The encoded protein is CASSLAGTNTDTQYF.

This clonotype was seen repeatedly, ten times or more. This chain links TRBV28 with TRBJ2-5; 8 bases are shared with TRBD1. The trim removed 2 bases at V and 0 bases at J, leaving 2 bases unmatched. The CDR3 is 15 amino acids. Germline V gene data show CDR1 as MDHEN and CDR2 as SYDVKM. The CDR3 region has the DNA TGTGCCAGCAGTTTAGCAGGGGGCGACCAAGAGACCCAGTACTTC. Its translation: CASSLAGGDQETQYF.

The chain carries TRBV30 and TRBJ1-2; 10 bases line up with TRBD1. The germline V gene has CDR1 GTSNPN and CDR2 SVGIG (reference sequence). V trimming: 6 bases; J trimming: 7 bases; junction bases outside the gene matches: 11. This CDR3 comprises 14 residues. This CDR3 is CACSSSGTGAGYTF. Written as DNA, the CDR3 is TGTGCCTGCTCCTCCTCAGGGACAGGGGCTGGCTACACCTTC.

This clonotype has only a few counts. V and J are TRBV6-6 and TRBJ2-1; 9 nucleotides align to TRBD2. J lost 3 bases, V lost 8 bases, and 8 bases had no gene match. This CDR3 has 15 amino acids. CDR1 is MNHNY, CDR2 SVGAGI, per germline (reference sequence). This CDR3 reads CASGSRRGGYNEQFF. CDR3 in DNA: TGTGCCAGCGGCTCTCGGCGGGGGGGCTACAATGAGCAGTTCTTC.

This clonotype has only a few counts. The chain has TRBV2 and TRBJ1-5; D not resolved. The germline V gene has CDR1 SNHLY and CDR2 FYNNEI. The CDR3 has 13 residues. V was pared by 2 bases and J by 0 bases, with 2 bases between. The CDR3 DNA reads TGTGCCAGCAGTGAACTTAGCAATCAGCCCCAGCATTTT. This codes for CASSELSNQPQHF.

Ten or more counts support this clonotype. The genes are TRBV5-5 and TRBJ1-1; no definite D call. CDR1 is SGHKS and CDR2 is YYEKEE in the germline V gene (reference sequence). With 2 bases removed from V and 1 base from J, the gap between germline ends came to 6 bases. The CDR3 is 13 residues long. DNA of the CDR3: TGTGCCAGCAGCTTCGAGAGGAACACTGAAGCTTTCTTT. Translating gives CASSFERNTEAFF.

This clonotype turned up a few times. Here the CDR3 DNA reads TGTGCCAGCAGCTTAAGATGGACTAGCCTGAACACCGGGGAGCTGTTTTTT. Residues: CASSLRWTSLNTGELFF. The J gene is TRBJ2-2, the V gene TRBV12-3 or TRBV12-4; the match to TRBD2 covers 8 bases. The CDR3 totals 17 residues. Germline trimming cut 6 bases from V and 1 base from J; bases unmatched to any gene: 10.

V and J are TRBV12-3 or TRBV12-4 and TRBJ2-7; D might be TRBD2 (5 bases). V was pared by 5 bases and J by 7 bases, with 12 bases between. The CDR3 runs to 12 residues. The CDR3 region has the DNA TGTGCCAGCAGTGTGAGGGTTGGTGAGCAGTACTTC. It is translated as CASSVRVGEQYF.

This clonotype came up a few times. The chain couples TRBV20-1 to TRBJ1-5; tentative D call: TRBD1 (6 bases). V was pared by 8 bases and J by 5 bases, with 16 bases between. In germline, CDR1 is DFQATT, CDR2 SNEGSKA (reference sequence). The CDR3 spans 13 residues. The DNA of the CDR3 is TGCAGTCTAGGTCGGACAGCTGATCAGCCCCAGCATTTT. Translated, it gives CSLGRTADQPQHF.

This clonotype was recorded a few times. V is TRBV5-1 and J is TRBJ2-3; TRBD1 or TRBD2 may be the D gene (5 bases each). This CDR3 region has 14 residues. Germline V gives CDR1 SGHRS, CDR2 YFSETQ. Trimming removed 1 base from V and 9 bases from J, with 15 bases in between. The CDR3 is CASSLMRGRSTQYF. For the CDR3, the DNA is TGCGCCAGCAGCTTGATGAGGGGAAGATCGACGCAGTATTTT.

Turning to this clonotype: This may arise from a read error, as a much more abundant clone is one base away. J is TRBJ1-2 and V is TRBV7-9; D uncertain. Germline values: CDR1 SEHNR, CDR2 FQNEAQ (reference sequence). This CDR3 contains 13 residues. The V gene lost 6 bases and the J gene lost 4 bases, with 12 bases spanning the gap. The CDR3 DNA reads as TGTGCCAGCAGTTTTGATGGTTGCTATGGCTACACCTTC. Amino acid sequence: CASSFDGCYGYTF.

V is TRBV5-1 and J is TRBJ1-1, with TRBD1 matching 9 bases. The CDR3 runs to 14 residues. Germline CDR1 and CDR2: SGHRS and YFSETQ. Germline trimming cut 6 bases from V and 1 base from J; bases unmatched to any gene: 4. CDR3 sequence (DNA): TGCGCCAGCACCGACAGGGGGTGGAACACTGAAGCTTTCTTT. Translating it yields CASTDRGWNTEAFF.